The 15 T cell receptor beta chains below come from one sample, sequenced in a study of shared T cell receptors in the human thymus. The protocol was immunoSEQ multiplex PCR, while the TCRdb copy is restricted to in-frame clones and leaves out a portion. Among approximately 660,000 clones listed, 88% were seen once. Another study also made use of these data, one on human thymus T cells.

The sequenced sample consisted of thymocytes. Every receptor here comes from a boy less than two years old with a congenital heart defect.

The chain joins TRBV9 to TRBJ1-1; D may be TRBD1 (5 bases). This CDR3 comprises 18 residues. V was trimmed by 4 bases and J by 1 base, leaving 23 bases between them. Germline CDR1 reads SGDLS; CDR2 reads YYNGEE. The chain's CDR3 is CASSSSKLASGPNTEAFF. CDR3 sequence (DNA): TGTGCCAGCAGCTCCTCAAAATTGGCGTCAGGGCCGAACACTGAAGCTTTCTTT.

This rearrangement joins TRBV7-2 to TRBJ1-4; the D gene is possibly TRBD1 (5 bases). The germline CDR1 and CDR2 sequences are SGHTA and FQGNSA. The length of the CDR3 is 15 residues. Trimming removed 0 bases at V and 4 bases at J, with 9 bases between. The CDR3 protein is CASSLAPGGNEKLFF. CDR3 sequence (DNA): TGTGCCAGCAGCTTAGCCCCGGGGGGTAATGAAAAACTGTTTTTT.

The rearrangement uses TRBV15 and TRBJ1-2; a possible D gene is TRBD1 (5 bases). The V gene's germline CDR1 is LNHNV and CDR2 YYDKDF (reference sequence). This CDR3 is 21 amino acids long. V shed 0 bases and J shed 5 bases, with 31 bases lying between them. The DNA for the CDR3 is TGTGCCACCAGCAGAGATTTCCCCCTGGGGCAAGAAGAAATAATCTCGTATGGCTACACCTTC. Amino acids: CATSRDFPLGQEEIISYGYTF.

This clone has more than one count but fewer than ten. J is TRBJ2-3 and V is TRBV11-2; D is unresolved. V gave up 3 bases and J gave up 5 bases, with 9 bases separating them. Germline V lookup: CDR1 SGHAT, CDR2 FQNNGV. The length of the CDR3 is 13 residues. CDR3 sequence (DNA): TGTGCCAGCAGCTTCAGTGCTAGAGATACGCAGTATTTT. Its translation is CASSFSARDTQYF.

The gene calls are TRBV2 and TRBJ1-2, with 7 positions matching TRBD1. Germline values: CDR1 SNHLY, CDR2 FYNNEI. The J segment lost 0 bases and the V segment lost 2 bases, leaving 6 bases of the junction unmatched. This CDR3 comprises 16 residues. CDR3 sequence: CASSERGRGTNYGYTF. In nucleotides, the CDR3 is TGTGCCAGCAGTGAAAGGGGGCGCGGGACTAACTATGGCTACACCTTC.

In this sample, this clone turned up once. The rearrangement joins TRBV15 to TRBJ1-3; tentative D call: TRBD1 (5 bases). CDR1 and CDR2 from the germline V gene are LNHNV and YYDKDF (reference sequence). The CDR3 length is 15 residues. V was pared by 3 bases and J by 7 bases, with 16 bases between. The CDR3 region has the DNA TGTGCCACCAGCAGCTGGTCCAGGGTTATGAACACCATATATTTT. Its translation: CATSSWSRVMNTIYF.

This chain links TRBV7-9 with TRBJ1-3; 7 bases fit TRBD1. CDR1 is SEHNR, CDR2 FQNEAQ, per germline (reference sequence). The CDR3 extends over 16 amino acids. The V and J ends lost 6 bases and 0 bases, in that order; junction bases with no gene match: 8. CDR3 bases: TGTGCCAGCAGTTTAAGGGGGCCGTTCTCTGGAAACACCATATATTTT. Translation: CASSLRGPFSGNTIYF.

The gene calls are TRBV15 and TRBJ2-2; 7 bases are shared with TRBD2. The CDR3 contains 17 residues. Trimming at V came to 5 bases and at J to 2 bases, leaving 11 bases not matched to a gene. The V gene's germline CDR1 is LNHNV and CDR2 YYDKDF (reference sequence). For the CDR3, the DNA is TGTGCCACCAGCTCCGCCGGGGCGGGAGTTAACACCGGGGAGCTGTTTTTT. It is translated as CATSSAGAGVNTGELFF.

The chain recombines TRBV4-2 with TRBJ2-6; 11 nucleotides agree with TRBD2. The junction had 18 bases not matched to a gene; V was cut back by 0 bases and J by 5 bases. Germline V gives CDR1 LGHNA, CDR2 YNFKEQ. The CDR3 has 22 residues. CDR3 sequence reads: CASSQDGAGTSGRRRRANVLTF. The CDR3 DNA reads TGTGCCAGCAGCCAAGATGGGGCCGGGACTAGCGGAAGGAGAAGGAGGGCCAACGTCCTGACTTTC.

The V call is TRBV5-4, the J call TRBJ2-5; a weak D match, TRBD2 (7 bases). The CDR3 contains 14 residues. Germline V gives CDR1 SGHNT, CDR2 YYREEE (reference sequence). V was pared by 0 bases and J by 7 bases, with 13 bases between. For the CDR3, the DNA is TGTGCCAGCAGCTTGGAGGGGGGGCCGGGGACCCAGTACTTC. The encoded protein is CASSLEGGPGTQYF. Drawing the rest from reference TRBV5-4 and TRBJ2-5, the complete variable domain is ETGVTQSPTHLIKTRGQQVTLRCSSQSGHNTVSWYQQALGQGPQFIFQYYREEENGRGNFPPRFSGLQFPNYSSELNVNALELDDSALYLCASSLEGGPGTQYFGPGTRLLVL.

This sequence joins TRBV9 and TRBJ1-2; possible D gene TRBD1, 6 bases. Germline CDR1 reads SGDLS; CDR2 reads YYNGEE. This CDR3 has 14 amino acids. V lost 3 bases, J lost 6 bases, and 15 bases lay in between. The CDR3 DNA reads as TGTGCCAGCAGCGACGCACAGGGACGGAATGGCTACACCTTC. Encoded protein: CASSDAQGRNGYTF.

The rearrangement uses TRBV7-9 and TRBJ1-1; D is ambiguous. The CDR3 is made up of 14 amino acids. The V gene lost 5 bases and the J gene lost 0 bases, with 10 bases spanning the gap. Germline CDR1 reads SEHNR; CDR2 reads FQNEAQ (reference sequence). The CDR3 reads CASSAITLNTEAFF. The CDR3 nucleotides read TGTGCCAGCAGCGCAATTACTTTGAACACTGAAGCTTTCTTT. The full variable domain, with the rest looked up from reference TRBV7-9 and TRBJ1-1, is DTGVSQNPRHKITKRGQNVTFRCDPISEHNRLYWYRQTLGQGPEFLTYFQNEAQLEKSRLLSDRFSAERPKGSFSTLEIQRTEQGDSAMYLCASSAITLNTEAFFGQGTRLTVV.

The genes are TRBV10-3 and TRBJ2-3, with D possibly being TRBD2 (5 bases). The CDR3 contains 15 residues. V was pared by 2 bases and J by 1 base, with 10 bases between. The germline V gene encodes CDR1 ENHRY and CDR2 SYGVKD. CDR3 in amino acids: CAISEPRDRTDTQYF. In DNA form, the CDR3 reads TGTGCCATCAGTGAGCCGAGGGATCGCACAGATACGCAGTATTTT.

This rearrangement joins TRBV6-1 to TRBJ1-5, with D possibly TRBD1 on 5 matching bases. V was cut by 2 bases and J by 0 bases, with 14 bases left in between. The CDR3 totals 17 residues. Germline CDR1 MNHNS, CDR2 SASEGT. The CDR3 loop is CASSESTDLYSNQPQHF. The CDR3 DNA follows: TGTGCCAGCAGTGAATCGACAGACCTTTATAGCAATCAGCCCCAGCATTTT.

This chain connects TRBV6-1 to TRBJ2-1; no clear D gene. CDR1 and CDR2 (germline): MNHNS, SASEGT. Trimming took 3 bases from V and 9 from J, leaving 12 bases between them. CDR3 length equals 13 residues. DNA of the CDR3: TGTGCCAGCAGTGACGCTACAGCAGTTGAGCAGTTCTTC. It yields the protein CASSDATAVEQFF.